Below, one TCR beta chain is given with its context. Its cognate antigen is unknown. A much larger clone sits a single nucleotide away, making a read error possible. The conserved phenylalanine or tryptophan normally closing the CDR3 is absent here, so this likely arose from a read error. Arm-PCR of CDR3 regions and iRepertoire HTBI primers were used to build TCR beta libraries. TCRdb reprocessed the multiplex PCR reads via MiXCR and lists one record per CDR3 protein. The table has around 500,000 distinct CDR3 sequences, less than 15% seen once. Germline loops: CDR1 LGHNT, CDR2 FRNRAP. Deletions cut 0 bases from V and 4 bases from J, with 12 bases between. The CDR3 runs 15 residues. This specimen comes from a study of regulatory T cells in long-lasting Graves disease. The study, taken as a whole, reports: Samples came from peripheral blood alone, without thyroid tissue.

The time point denotes: newly diagnosed GD, antithyroid drugs for less than 3 months. The TCR library was prepared using RNA isolated from PBMCs. Another study also made use of these data, one on T cells in Graves' hyperthyroidism and ophthalmopathy. That source adds: Ophthalmopathy could be told apart from stable hyperthyroidism with a 13 V-J model.

The V and J genes are TRBV12-5 and TRBJ1-1, with D uncertain. The TCR was taken from a man younger than 45 with Graves disease. The material was peripheral blood mononuclear cells (PBMCs), obtained at new diagnosis, from a patient treated with antithyroid drugs. DNA of the CDR3: TGTGCTAGTGGTTTGGTACTGAGGTTCTCCACTGAAGCTTTCTCT. Its translation: CASGLVLRFSTEAFS.